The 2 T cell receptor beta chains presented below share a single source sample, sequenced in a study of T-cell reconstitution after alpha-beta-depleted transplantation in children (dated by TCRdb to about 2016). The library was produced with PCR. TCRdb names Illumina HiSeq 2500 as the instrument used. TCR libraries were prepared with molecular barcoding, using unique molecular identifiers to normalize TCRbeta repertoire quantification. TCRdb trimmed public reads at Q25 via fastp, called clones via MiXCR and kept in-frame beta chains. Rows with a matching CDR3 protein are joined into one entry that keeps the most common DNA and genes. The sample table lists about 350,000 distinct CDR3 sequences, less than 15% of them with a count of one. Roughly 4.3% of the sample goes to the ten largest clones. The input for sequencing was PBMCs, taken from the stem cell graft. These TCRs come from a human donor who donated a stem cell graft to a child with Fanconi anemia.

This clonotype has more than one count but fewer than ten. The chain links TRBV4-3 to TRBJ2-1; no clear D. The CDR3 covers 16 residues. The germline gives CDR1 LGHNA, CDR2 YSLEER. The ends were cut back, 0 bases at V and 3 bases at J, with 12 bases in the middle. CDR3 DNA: TGCGCCAGCAGCCAAGATGAAGGATCGATCTACAATGAGCAGTTCTTC. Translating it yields CASSQDEGSIYNEQFF.

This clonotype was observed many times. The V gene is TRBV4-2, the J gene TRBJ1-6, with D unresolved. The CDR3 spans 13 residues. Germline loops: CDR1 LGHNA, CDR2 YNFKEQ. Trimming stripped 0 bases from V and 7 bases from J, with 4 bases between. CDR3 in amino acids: CASSQDRNSPLHF. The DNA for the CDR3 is TGTGCCAGCAGCCAAGATAGGAATTCACCCCTCCACTTT.